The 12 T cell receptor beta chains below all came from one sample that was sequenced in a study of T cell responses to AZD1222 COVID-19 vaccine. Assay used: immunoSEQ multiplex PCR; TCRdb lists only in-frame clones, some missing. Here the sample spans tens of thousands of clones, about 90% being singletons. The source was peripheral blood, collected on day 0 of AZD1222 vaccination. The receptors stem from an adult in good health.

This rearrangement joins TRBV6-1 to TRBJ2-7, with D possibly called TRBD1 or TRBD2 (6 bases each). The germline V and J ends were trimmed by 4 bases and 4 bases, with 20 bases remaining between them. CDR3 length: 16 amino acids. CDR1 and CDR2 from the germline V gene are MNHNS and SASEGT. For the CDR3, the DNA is TGTGCCAGCAGTGGGACCAGGGGACTCCTGTTTTACGAGCAGTACTTC. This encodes CASSGTRGLLFYEQYF.

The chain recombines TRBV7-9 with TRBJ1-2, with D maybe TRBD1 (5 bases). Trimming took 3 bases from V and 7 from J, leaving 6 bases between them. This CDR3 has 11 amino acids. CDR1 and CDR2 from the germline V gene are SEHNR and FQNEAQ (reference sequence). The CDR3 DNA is TGTGCCAGCAGCTTGGGGACTGGCTACACCTTC. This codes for CASSLGTGYTF.

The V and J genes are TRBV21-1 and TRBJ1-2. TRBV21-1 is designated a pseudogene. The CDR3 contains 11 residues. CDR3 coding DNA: TGTGCCAGCAGCAGATGGAGGCTCTACACCTTC. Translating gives CASSRWRLYTF.

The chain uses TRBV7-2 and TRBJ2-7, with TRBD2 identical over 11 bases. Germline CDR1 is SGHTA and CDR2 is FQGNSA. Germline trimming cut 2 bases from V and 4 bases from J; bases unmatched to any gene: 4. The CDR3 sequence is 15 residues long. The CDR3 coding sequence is TGTGCCAGCAGCTTAACTAGCGGGAGCAGATACGAGCAGTACTTC. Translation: CASSLTSGSRYEQYF.

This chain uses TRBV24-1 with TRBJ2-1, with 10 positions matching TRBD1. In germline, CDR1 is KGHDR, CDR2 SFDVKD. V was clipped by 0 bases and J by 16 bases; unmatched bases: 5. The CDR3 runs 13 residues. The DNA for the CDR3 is TGTGCCACCAGTGATTTGACGGGACAGGGGAAATTCTTC. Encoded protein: CATSDLTGQGKFF.

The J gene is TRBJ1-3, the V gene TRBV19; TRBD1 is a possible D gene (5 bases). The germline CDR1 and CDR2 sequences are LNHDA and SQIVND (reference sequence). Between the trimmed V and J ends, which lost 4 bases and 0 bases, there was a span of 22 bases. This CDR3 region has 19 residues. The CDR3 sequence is CASSTSPSWTLGSGNTIYF. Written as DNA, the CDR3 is TGTGCCAGTAGTACCTCCCCTTCCTGGACACTCGGCTCTGGAAACACCATATATTTT.

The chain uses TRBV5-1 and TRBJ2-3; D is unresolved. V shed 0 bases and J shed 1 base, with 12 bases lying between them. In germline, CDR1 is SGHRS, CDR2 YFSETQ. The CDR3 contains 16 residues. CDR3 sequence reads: CASSLEAPQGTDTQYF. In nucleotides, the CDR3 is TGCGCCAGCAGCTTGGAGGCCCCCCAGGGCACAGATACGCAGTATTTT.

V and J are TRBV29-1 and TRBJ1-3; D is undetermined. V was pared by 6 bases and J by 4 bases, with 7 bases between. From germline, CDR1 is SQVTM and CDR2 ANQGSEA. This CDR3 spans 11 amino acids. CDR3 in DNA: TGCAGCGTCGACGGAGGAAACACCATATATTTT. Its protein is CSVDGGNTIYF.

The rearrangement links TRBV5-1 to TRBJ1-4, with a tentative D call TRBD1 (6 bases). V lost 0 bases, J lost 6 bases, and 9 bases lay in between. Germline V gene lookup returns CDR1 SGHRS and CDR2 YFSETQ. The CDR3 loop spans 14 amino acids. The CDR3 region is CASSLAGAYEKLFF. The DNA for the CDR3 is TGCGCCAGCAGCTTGGCAGGGGCCTATGAAAAACTGTTTTTT.

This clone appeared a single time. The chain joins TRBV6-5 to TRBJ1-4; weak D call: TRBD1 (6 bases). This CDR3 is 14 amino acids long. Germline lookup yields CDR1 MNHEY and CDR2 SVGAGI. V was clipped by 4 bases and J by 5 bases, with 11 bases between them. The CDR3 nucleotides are TGTGCCAGCAGTTTTGGACAGTGGAATGAAAAACTGTTTTTT. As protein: CASSFGQWNEKLFF.

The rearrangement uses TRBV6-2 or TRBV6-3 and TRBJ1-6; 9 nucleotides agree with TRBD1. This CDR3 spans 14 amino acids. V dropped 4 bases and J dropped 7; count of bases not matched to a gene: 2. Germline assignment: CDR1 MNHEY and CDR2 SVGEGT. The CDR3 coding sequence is TGTGCCAGCAGTTGGGACAGGGCGAATTCACCCCTCCACTTT. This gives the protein CASSWDRANSPLHF.

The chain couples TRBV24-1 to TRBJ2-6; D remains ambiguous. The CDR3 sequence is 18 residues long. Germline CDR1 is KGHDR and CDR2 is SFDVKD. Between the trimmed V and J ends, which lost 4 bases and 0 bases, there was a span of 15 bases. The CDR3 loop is CATSDPDAGTSGANVLTF. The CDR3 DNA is TGTGCCACCAGTGACCCTGATGCAGGAACCTCTGGGGCCAACGTCCTGACTTTC.